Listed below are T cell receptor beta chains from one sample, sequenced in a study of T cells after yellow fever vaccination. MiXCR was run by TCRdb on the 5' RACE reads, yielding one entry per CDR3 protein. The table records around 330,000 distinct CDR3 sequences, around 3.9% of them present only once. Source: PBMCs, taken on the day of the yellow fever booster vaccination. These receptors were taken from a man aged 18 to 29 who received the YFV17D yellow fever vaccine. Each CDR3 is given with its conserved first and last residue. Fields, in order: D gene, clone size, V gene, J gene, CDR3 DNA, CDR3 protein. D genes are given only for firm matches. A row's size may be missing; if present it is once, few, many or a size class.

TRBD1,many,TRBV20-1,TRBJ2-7,TGCAGTGCCAGGGACAGGGGTTACGAGCAGTACTTC,CSARDRGYEQYF
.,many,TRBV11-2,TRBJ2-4,TGTGCCAGCAGACAGCTAAGGGACATTCAGTACTTC,CASRQLRDIQYF
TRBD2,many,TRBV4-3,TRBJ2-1,TGCGCCAGCAGCCAAGAAGGTCTAGCGGGGGGGAATGAGCAGTTCTTC,CASSQEGLAGGNEQFF
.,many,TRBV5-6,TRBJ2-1,TGTGCCAGCAGGGTTGGGTGGGACGCCTCCAATGAGCAGTTCTTC,CASRVGWDASNEQFF
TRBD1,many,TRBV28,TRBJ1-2,TGTGCCAGCAGTCCACGGGACAGGAGTTACTATGGCTACACCTTC,CASSPRDRSYYGYTF
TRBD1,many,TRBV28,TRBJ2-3,TGTGCCAGCAGAATACAGGGGGCAGATACGCAGTATTTT,CASRIQGADTQYF
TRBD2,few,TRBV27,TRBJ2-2,TGTGCCAGCAGTCCTCTAGCGGGGTACTCCGGGGAGCTGTTTTTT,CASSPLAGYSGELFF
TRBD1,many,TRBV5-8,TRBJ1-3,TGTGCCAGCAGCTTGGGGGACAGGGCCTTCTCTGGAAACACCATATATTTT,CASSLGDRAFSGNTIYF
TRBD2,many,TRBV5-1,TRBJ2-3,TGCGCCAGCAGCCTAGGACTAGCGGGGGGTTTGGATACGCAGTATTTT,CASSLGLAGGLDTQYF
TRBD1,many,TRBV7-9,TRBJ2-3,TGTGCCAGCAGCAAAGAGCAAGGGGGCTACGAGGCAGATACGCAGTATTTT,CASSKEQGGYEADTQYF
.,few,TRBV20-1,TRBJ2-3,TGCAGTGCTAGAGGGCTGACTAGTGAGAGCACAGATACGCAGTATTTT,CSARGLTSESTDTQYF
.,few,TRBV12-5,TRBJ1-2,TGTGCTAGTGGTACACAGGGAGATAACTATGGCTACACCTTC,CASGTQGDNYGYTF
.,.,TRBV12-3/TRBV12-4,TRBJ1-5,TGTGCCAGCAAGGACAAAAATCAGCCCCAGCATTTT,CASKDKNQPQHF
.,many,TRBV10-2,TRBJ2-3,TGCGCCAGCAGTGATGGGGGTACGCAGTATTTT,CASSDGGTQYF
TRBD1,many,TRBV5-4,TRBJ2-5,TGTGCCAGCAGCTCCATTTGGACAGGGGACGGGGAGACCCAGTACTTC,CASSSIWTGDGETQYF
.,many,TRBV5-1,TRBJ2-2,TGCGCCAGCAGCTTCGGCGGGGGCCCGAACACCGGGGAGCTGTTTTTT,CASSFGGGPNTGELFF
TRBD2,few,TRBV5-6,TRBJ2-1,TGTGCCAGCAGCTTAAGCGGGGGGATTGGTGAGCAGTTCTTC,CASSLSGGIGEQFF
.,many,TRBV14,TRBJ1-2,TGTGCCAGCAGCCAGGGGCTCGGCTATGGCTACACCTTC,CASSQGLGYGYTF
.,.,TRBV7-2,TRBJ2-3,TGTGCCAGCAGCTCCCCGCCGGGTACGCAGTATTTT,CASSSPPGTQYF
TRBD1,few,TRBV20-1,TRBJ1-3,TGCAGTGCTACGACAGGGGCTGGAAACACCATATATTTT,CSATTGAGNTIYF
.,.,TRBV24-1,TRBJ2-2,TGTGCCACCAGCCGAACGACAGGTCGCCCCGGGGAGCTGTTTTTT,CATSRTTGRPGELFF
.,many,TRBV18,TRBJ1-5,TGTGCCAGCTCACCACCAGATAGCAATCAGCCCCAGCATTTT,CASSPPDSNQPQHF
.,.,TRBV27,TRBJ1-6,TGTGCCAGCAGATATTCGAGACAGAATTATAATTCACCCCTCCACTTT,CASRYSRQNYNSPLHF
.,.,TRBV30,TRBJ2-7,TGTGCCGGGGGACGTCGGGGGACCTACGAGCAGTACTTC,CAGGRRGTYEQYF
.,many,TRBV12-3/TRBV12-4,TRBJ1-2,TGTGCCAGCAGTTTCAGGAACTATGGCTACACCTTC,CASSFRNYGYTF
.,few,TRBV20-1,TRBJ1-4,TGCAGCGGGCGGGTGAATGAAAAACTGTTTTTT,CSGRVNEKLFF
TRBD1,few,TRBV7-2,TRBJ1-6,TGTGCCAGCAGCTTAGTGCCCGGGGACAGGGGGCCCTTACCCCTCCACTTT,CASSLVPGDRGPLPLHF
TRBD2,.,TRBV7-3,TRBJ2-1,TGTGCCAGCAGCTTAATTGCGGGGGCCTACAATGAGCAGTTCTTC,CASSLIAGAYNEQFF
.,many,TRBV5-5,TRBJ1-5,TGTGCCAGCAGCTTGGTAGCCGGAGATCAGCCCCAGCATTTT,CASSLVAGDQPQHF
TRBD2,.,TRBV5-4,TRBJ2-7,TGTGCCAGCAGCTTGCAGGGTAGCGGGGGACCCTCCTACGAGCAGTACTTC,CASSLQGSGGPSYEQYF
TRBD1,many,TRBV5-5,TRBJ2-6,TGTGCCAGCAGCGCGTCGGACAGGGGCTGGGCCAACGTCCTGACTTTC,CASSASDRGWANVLTF
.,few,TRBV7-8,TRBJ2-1,TGTGCCAGCAGCCTAGAGAGGTCCCCTTCACACAATGAGCAGTTCTTC,CASSLERSPSHNEQFF
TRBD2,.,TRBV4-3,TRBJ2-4,TGCGCCAGCAGCCGACTAGCGGAAAAAAACATTCAGTACTTC,CASSRLAEKNIQYF
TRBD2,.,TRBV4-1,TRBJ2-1,TGCGCCAGCAGCCGAGCCGCCCGCGGGACTAGCGGGGGTGGGGTCGGCAATGAGCAGTTCTTC,CASSRAARGTSGGGVGNEQFF
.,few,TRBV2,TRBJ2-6,TGTGCCAGCAGCCACAGGGACGGAGGGGCCAACGTCCTGACTTTC,CASSHRDGGANVLTF
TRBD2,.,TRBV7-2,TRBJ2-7,TGTGCCACCAACTCGGGGGGGGCCTACGAGCAGTACTTC,CATNSGGAYEQYF
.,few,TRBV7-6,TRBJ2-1,TGTGCCAGCAGCTTTAGAGCTTCCAACGAGCAGTTCTTC,CASSFRASNEQFF
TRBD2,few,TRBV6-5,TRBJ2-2,TGTGCCAGCAGTTACCCAAGCGGGGGGGACGCGAACACCGGGGAGCTGTTTTTT,CASSYPSGGDANTGELFF
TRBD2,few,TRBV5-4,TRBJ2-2,TGTGCCAGCAGCCTAGCGGGGTCGCGGATCGGGGAGCTGTTTTTT,CASSLAGSRIGELFF
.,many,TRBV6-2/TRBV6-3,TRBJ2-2,TGTGCCAGCAGTTACCTTACAGACACCGGGGAGCTGTTTTTT,CASSYLTDTGELFF
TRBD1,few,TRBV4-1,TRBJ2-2,TGCGCCAGCAGCTATCCACAGGGGGTCGGCACCGGGGAGCTGTTTTTT,CASSYPQGVGTGELFF
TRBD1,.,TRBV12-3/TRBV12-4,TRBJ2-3,TGTGCCAGCAGTCCTGCCGGGACAGGGGTTAGCGCAGATACGCAGTATTTT,CASSPAGTGVSADTQYF
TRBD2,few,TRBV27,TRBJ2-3,TGTGCCAGCAGTCCCAGGGGACTAGCGGGGGGGTACTACACAGATACGCAGTATTTT,CASSPRGLAGGYYTDTQYF
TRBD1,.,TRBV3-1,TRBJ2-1,TGTGCCAGCAGCCAAGATGAGATGGTAGCCAGGGGGTGGGGTGTGGTCTTC,CASSQDEMVARGWGVVF
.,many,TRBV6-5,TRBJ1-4,TGTGCCAGCAGTTACTCGGGCTCGTCGGAAAAACTGTTTTTT,CASSYSGSSEKLFF
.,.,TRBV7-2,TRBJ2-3,TGTGCCAGCAGCTTATACCCGGCAGATACGCAGTATTTT,CASSLYPADTQYF
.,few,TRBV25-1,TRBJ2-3,TGTGCCAGCAGTGATCCCCAGGCCTATCCCACAGATACGCAGTATTTT,CASSDPQAYPTDTQYF
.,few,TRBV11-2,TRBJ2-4,TGTGCCAGCAGCCCCCACTCAAACATTCAGTACTTC,CASSPHSNIQYF